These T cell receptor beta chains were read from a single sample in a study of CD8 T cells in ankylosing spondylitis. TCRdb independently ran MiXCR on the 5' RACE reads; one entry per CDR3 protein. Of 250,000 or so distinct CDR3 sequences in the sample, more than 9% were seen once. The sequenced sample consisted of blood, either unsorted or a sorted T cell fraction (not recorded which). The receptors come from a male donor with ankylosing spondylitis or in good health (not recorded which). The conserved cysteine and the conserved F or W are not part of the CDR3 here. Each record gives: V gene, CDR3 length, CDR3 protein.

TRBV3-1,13,ASSQSGPGAQPQH
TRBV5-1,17,ASKGSEGGRTPITDTQY
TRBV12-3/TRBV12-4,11,ASRRGHQETQY
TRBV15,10,ATSRWGTEAF
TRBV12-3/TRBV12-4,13,ASSLGDRVYNEQF
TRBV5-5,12,ASSFTGGGSPLH
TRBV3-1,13,ASSRWGTVGNEAF
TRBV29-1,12,SVEDDGGRNEQF
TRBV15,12,ATSRLDPEGPQH
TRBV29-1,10,SVEDSSRGYT
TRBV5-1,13,ASSLAGGGFNEQY
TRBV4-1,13,ASSHNRDSYNEQF
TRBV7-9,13,ASSPRAGGNTEAF
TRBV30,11,AWDGNTYNEQF
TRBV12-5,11,ASGSGRHNEQF
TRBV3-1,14,ASSLLAGVSYNEQF
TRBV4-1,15,ASSHVGQGGITDTQY
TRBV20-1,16,SARDKAAAGVEWDTQY
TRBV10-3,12,AIGERESSDTQY
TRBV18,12,ASSPDRANYGYT
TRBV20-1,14,SAIRALAGRQETQY
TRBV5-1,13,ASSLAGMYQETQY
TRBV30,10,AWSEGPQPQH
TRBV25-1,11,ASSSGQGIEQY
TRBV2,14,ASSISGGSSYNEQF
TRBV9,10,ASSVEAGRQF
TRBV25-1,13,ASSLIGQGSEKLF
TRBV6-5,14,ASSFGTGGNTGELF
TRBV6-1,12,ASSTEGDLRGYT
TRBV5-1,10,ASSLGTDEQY
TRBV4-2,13,ASSPRGDWNQPQH
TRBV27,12,ASKGRTGNTEAF
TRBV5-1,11,ASSLSGPYEQY
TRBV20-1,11,SASLSGVGGYT
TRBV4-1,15,ASSPAPGQSSYNEQF
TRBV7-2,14,ASSSLAGGPPDTQY
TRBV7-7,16,ASSLFCVGVHRVYEQY
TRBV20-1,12,SAIQGWSSYEQY
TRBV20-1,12,SARPGGSTDTQY
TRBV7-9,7,TGGDGYT
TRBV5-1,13,ASSLLAVGYNEQF
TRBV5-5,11,ASSPLVELTQY